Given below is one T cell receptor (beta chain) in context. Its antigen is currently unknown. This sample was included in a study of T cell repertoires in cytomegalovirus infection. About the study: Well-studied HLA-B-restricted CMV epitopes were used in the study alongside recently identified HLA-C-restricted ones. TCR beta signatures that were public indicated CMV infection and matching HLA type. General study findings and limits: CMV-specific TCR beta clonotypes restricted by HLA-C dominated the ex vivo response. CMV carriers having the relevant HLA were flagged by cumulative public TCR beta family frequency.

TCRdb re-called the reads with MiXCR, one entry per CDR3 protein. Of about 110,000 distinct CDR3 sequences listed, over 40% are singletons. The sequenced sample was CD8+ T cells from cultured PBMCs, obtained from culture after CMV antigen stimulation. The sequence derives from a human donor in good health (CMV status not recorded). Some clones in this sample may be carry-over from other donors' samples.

DNA for the CDR3: TGTGCCAGCAGCCTCAAGGGACCATCAGATACGCAGTATTTT. This translates into CASSLKGPSDTQYF. The rearrangement joins TRBV7-8 to TRBJ2-3, with D perhaps being TRBD1 or TRBD2 (5 bases each). The CDR3 sequence is 14 residues long. Germline V gene lookup returns CDR1 SGHVS and CDR2 FQNEAQ. The ends were cut back, 5 bases at V and 4 bases at J, with 13 bases in the middle.